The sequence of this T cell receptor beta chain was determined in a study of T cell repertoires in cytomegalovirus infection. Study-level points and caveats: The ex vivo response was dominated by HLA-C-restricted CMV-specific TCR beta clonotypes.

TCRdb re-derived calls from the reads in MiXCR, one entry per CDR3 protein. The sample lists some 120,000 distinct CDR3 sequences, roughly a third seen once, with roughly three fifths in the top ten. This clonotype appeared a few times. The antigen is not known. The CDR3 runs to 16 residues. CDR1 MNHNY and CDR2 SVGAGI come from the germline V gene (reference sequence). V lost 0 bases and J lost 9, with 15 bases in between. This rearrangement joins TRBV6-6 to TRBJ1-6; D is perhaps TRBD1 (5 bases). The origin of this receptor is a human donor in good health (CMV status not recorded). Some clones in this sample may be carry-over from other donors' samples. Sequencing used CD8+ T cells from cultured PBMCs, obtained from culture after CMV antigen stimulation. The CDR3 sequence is CASSYSNWTLGSPLHF. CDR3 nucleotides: TGTGCCAGCAGTTACTCGAACTGGACACTGGGTTCACCCCTCCACTTT.